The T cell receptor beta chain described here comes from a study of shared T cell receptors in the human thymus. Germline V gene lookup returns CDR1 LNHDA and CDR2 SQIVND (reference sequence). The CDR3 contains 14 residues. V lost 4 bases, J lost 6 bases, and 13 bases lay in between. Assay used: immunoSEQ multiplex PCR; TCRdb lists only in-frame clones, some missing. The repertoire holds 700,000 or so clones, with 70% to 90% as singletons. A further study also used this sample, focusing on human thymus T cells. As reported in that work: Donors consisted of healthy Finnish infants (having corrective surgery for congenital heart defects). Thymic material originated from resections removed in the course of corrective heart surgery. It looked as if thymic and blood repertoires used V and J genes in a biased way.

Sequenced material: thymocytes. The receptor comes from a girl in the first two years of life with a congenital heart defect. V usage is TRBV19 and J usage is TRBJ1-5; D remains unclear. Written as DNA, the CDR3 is TGTGCCAGTAGTAAGAGGGCCGTAGGTCAGCCCCAGCATTTT. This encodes CASSKRAVGQPQHF.